This TCR beta chain was obtained from a study of blood T cell repertoires in COVID-19. Data came from immunoSEQ multiplex PCR; TCRdb stores just in-frame clones and leaves some out. Found here are 140,000 to 150,000 clones, roughly 78% of them singletons; the top ten hold roughly 15%. Specimen: peripheral blood. The clonotype was recovered from a human donor with acute or convalescent COVID-19. The donor label of this sample is uncertain.

The DNA for the CDR3 is TGTGCCAGCATTTTCGGGGGGTTGAATACGCAGTATTTT. As protein: CASIFGGLNTQYF. J is TRBJ2-3 and V is TRBV2; 7 nucleotides agree with TRBD2. The V gene end was trimmed by 7 bases and the J gene end by 7 bases; junction bases not matched to a gene: 8. CDR1 is SNHLY and CDR2 is FYNNEI in the germline V gene. CDR3 length: 13 amino acids.